This T cell receptor (beta chain) originates from a study of CD8 T cells in ankylosing spondylitis. A quantitative 5'-RACE method, one with molecular barcodes, was used to make TCR beta libraries. TCRdb redid the calling of the 5' RACE reads with MiXCR, one entry per CDR3 protein. The sample records about 240,000 distinct CDR3 sequences, approximately 9% being singletons. Study-wide results and caveats: Matched ankylosing spondylitis synovial fluid reportedly contained a significantly enriched population of disease-linked clones. Clones linked to disease, bearing a CD8+ phenotype, were relatively rare in peripheral blood.

As to this clonotype: Its antigen remains unknown.

The germline V gene encodes CDR1 SGHTA and CDR2 FQGNSA. The CDR3 extends over 14 amino acids. V was pared by 5 bases and J by 1 base, with 3 bases of the junction left unmatched. The clonotype was recovered from a male donor with ankylosing spondylitis or in good health (not recorded which). The rearrangement links TRBV7-2 to TRBJ2-5; TRBD2 agrees at 8 bases. Sequenced input: blood, either unsorted or a sorted T cell fraction (not recorded which). CDR3: CASSPREGQETQYF. The CDR3 nucleotides are TGTGCCAGCAGCCCCCGGGAGGGCCAAGAGACCCAGTACTTC.